The present entry profiles one TCR beta chain with its context. Its antigen is as yet unknown. A read error may be the cause here, since a much bigger clone is one base away. These data belong to a study of prognosis after radiotherapy for stage I lung cancer. The overall study: Distant metastases struck several patients a median of approximately seven months after radiotherapy; some 15 showed no significant progression.

The CDR3 contains 14 residues. The germline CDR1 and CDR2 sequences are SGDLS and YYNGEE. V shed 3 bases, J shed 10 bases, and the junction held 11 bases outside the gene matches. Study-wide findings and caveats: Differing TRBV and TRBJ gene usage was reportedly seen between patients with and without metastases.

Amplification of TCR beta CDR3 from genomic DNA used two-round multiplex PCR. The first round of PCR was done with primers that matched each TRBV and TRBJ gene. TCRdb ran MiXCR on the multiplex PCR reads and lists one entry per CDR3 protein. The table has about 15,000 distinct CDR3 sequences, around a third seen once. The starting material was PBMCs, obtained before or after stereotactic body radiation therapy (not recorded which). This TCR came from a donor aged 50 or older with non-small cell lung cancer. This sequence joins TRBV9 and TRBJ1-1; 8 bases match TRBD1. Written as DNA, the CDR3 is TGTGCCAGCAGCGATGCGACAGGGGACGGGGGAGCTTTCTTT. Amino acids: CASSDATGDGGAFF.